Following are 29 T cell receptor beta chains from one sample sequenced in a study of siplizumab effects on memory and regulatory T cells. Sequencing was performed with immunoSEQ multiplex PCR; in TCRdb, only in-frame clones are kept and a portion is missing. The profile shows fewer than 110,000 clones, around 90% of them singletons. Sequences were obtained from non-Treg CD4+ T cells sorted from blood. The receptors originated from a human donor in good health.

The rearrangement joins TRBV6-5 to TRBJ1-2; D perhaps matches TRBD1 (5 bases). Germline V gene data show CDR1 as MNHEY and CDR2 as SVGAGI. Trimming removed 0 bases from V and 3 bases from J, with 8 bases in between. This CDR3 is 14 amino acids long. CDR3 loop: CASSYSRDDYGYTF. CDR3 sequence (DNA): TGTGCCAGCAGTTACTCGAGGGACGACTATGGCTACACCTTC.

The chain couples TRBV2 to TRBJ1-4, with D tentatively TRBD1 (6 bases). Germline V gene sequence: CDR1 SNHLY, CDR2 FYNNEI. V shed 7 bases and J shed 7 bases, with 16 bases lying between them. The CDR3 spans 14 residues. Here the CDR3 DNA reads TGTGCCAGCATGCTTCTGGGGGCTGGTGAAAAACTGTTTTTT. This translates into CASMLLGAGEKLFF.

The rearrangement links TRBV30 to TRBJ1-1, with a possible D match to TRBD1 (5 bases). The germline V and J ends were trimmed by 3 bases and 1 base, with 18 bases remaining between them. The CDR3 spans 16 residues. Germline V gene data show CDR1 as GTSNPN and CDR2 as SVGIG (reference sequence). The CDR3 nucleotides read TGTGCCTGGAGCCGCCTCCTGGGGGTAACGAACACTGAAGCTTTCTTT. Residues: CAWSRLLGVTNTEAFF.

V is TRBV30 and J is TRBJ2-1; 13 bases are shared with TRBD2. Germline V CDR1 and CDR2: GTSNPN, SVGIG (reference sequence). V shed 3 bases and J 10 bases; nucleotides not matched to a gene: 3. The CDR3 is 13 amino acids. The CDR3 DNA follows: TGTGCCTGGAGGGGGACTAGCGGGACCGAGCAGTTCTTC. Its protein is CAWRGTSGTEQFF.

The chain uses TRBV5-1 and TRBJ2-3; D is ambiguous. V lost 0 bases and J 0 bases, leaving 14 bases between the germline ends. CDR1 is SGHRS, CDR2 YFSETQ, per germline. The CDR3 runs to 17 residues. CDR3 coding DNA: TGCGCCAGCAGCTTGGATAACCGTCGAACTAGCACAGATACGCAGTATTTT. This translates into CASSLDNRRTSTDTQYF.

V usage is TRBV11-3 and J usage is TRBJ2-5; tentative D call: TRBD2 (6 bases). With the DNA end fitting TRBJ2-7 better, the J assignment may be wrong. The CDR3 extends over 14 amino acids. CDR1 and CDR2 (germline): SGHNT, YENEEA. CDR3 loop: CASSLVSGSYEQYF. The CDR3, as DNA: TGTGCCAGCAGCTTAGTATCCGGGAGTTACGAGCAGTACTTC.

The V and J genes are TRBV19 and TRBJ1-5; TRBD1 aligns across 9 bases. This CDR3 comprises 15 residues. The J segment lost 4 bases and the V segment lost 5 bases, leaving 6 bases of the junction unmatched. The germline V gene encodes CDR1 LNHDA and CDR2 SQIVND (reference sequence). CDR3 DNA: TGTGCCAGTAGTCCCCGGGACAGGGCAAATCAGCCCCAGCATTTT. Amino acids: CASSPRDRANQPQHF.

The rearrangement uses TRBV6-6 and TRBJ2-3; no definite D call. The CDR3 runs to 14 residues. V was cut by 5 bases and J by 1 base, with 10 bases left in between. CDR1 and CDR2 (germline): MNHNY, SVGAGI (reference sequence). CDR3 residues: CASSGLGRTDTQYF. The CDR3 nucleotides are TGTGCCAGCAGTGGTTTGGGCCGCACAGATACGCAGTATTTT.

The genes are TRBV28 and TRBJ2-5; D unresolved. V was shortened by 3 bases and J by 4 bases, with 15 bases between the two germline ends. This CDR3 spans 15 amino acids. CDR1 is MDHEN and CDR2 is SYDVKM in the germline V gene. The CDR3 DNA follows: TGTGCCAGCAGTTTCCCCGGGCAGCGAGGAGAGACCCAGTACTTC. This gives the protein CASSFPGQRGETQYF.

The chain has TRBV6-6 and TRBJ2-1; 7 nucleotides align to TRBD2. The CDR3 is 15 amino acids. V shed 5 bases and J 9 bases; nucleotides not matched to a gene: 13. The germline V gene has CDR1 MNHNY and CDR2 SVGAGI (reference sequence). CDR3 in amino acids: CASSLSRTRPGEQFF. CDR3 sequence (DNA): TGTGCCAGCAGTCTCTCTAGGACTAGGCCAGGTGAGCAGTTCTTC.

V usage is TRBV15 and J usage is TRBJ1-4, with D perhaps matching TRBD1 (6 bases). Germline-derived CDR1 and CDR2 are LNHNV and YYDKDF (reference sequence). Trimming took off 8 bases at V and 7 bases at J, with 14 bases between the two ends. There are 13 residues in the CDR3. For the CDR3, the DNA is TGTGCCACCCGACGCGGGACAACTGAAAAACTGTTTTTT. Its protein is CATRRGTTEKLFF. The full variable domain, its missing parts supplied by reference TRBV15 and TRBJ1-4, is DAMVIQNPRYQVTQFGKPVTLSCSQTLNHNVMYWYQQKSSQAPKLLFHYYDKDFNNEADTPDNFQSRRPNTSFCFLDIRSPGLGDTAMYLCATRRGTTEKLFFGSGTQLSVL.

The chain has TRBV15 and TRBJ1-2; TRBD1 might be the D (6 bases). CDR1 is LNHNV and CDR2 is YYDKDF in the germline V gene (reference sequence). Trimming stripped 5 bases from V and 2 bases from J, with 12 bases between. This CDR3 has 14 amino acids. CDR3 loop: CATSGHRANYGYTF. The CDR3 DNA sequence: TGTGCCACCAGCGGTCACAGGGCGAACTATGGCTACACCTTC.

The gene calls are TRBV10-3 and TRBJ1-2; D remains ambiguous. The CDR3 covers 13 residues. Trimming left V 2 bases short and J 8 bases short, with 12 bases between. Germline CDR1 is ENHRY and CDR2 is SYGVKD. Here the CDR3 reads CAISEDISAGYTF. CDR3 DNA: TGTGCCATCAGTGAGGACATTTCAGCAGGCTACACCTTC.

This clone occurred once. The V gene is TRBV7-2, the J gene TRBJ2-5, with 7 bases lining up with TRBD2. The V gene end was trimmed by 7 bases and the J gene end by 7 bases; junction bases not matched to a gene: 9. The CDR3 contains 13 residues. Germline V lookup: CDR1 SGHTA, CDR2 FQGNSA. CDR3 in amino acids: CASTERGPSTQYF. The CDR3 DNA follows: TGTGCCAGCACCGAGCGGGGCCCCTCGACCCAGTACTTC.

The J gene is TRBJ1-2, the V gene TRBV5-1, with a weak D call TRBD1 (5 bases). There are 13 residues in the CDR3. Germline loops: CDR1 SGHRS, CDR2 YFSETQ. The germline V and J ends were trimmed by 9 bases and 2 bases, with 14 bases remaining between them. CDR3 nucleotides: TGCGCCACCTCCCGGGACCGAAACTATGGCTACACCTTC. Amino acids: CATSRDRNYGYTF.

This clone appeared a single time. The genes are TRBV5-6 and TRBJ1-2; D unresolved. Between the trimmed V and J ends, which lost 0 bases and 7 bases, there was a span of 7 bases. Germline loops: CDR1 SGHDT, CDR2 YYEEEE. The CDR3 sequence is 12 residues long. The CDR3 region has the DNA TGTGCCAGCAGCTTGGCCGTCCGTGGCTACACCTTC. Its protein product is CASSLAVRGYTF.

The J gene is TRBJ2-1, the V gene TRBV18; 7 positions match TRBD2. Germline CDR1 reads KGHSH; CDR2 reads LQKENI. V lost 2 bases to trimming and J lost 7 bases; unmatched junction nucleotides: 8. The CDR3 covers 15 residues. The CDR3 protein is CASSPGWEGRNEQFF. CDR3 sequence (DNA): TGTGCCAGCTCACCAGGGTGGGAGGGAAGGAATGAGCAGTTCTTC.

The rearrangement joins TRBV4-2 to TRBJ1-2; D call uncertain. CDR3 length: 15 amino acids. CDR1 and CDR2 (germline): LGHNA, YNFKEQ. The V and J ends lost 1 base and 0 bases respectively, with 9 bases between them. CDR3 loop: CASSQARLPNYGYTF. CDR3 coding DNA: TGTGCCAGCAGCCAAGCCCGCCTCCCTAACTATGGCTACACCTTC.

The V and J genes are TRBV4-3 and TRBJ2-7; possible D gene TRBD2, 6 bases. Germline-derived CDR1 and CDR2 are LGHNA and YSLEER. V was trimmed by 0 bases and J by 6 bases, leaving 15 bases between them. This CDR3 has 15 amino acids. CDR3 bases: TGCGCCAGCAGCCAAGATTCGGCGGGACTGCGCGAGCAGTACTTC. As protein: CASSQDSAGLREQYF.

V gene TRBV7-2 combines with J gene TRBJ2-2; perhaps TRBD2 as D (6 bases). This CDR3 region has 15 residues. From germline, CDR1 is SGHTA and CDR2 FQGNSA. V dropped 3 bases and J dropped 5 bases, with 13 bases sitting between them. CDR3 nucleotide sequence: TGTGCCAGCAGCTTGACTAGAGAGGTTACCGGGGAGCTGTTTTTT. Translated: CASSLTREVTGELFF.

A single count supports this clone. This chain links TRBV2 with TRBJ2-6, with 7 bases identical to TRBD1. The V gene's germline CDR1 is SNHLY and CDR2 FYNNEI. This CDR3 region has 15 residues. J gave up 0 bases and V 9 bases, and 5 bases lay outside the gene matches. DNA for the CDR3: TGTGCCAGAGACAGGGAAAGCTCTGGGGCCAACGTCCTGACTTTC. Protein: CARDRESSGANVLTF.

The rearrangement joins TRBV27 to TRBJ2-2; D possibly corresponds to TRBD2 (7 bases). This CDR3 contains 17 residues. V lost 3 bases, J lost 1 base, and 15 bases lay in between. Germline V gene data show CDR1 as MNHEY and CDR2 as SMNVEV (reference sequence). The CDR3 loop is CASSFWGGSENTGELFF. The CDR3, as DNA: TGTGCCAGCAGTTTTTGGGGGGGCTCAGAGAACACCGGGGAGCTGTTTTTT.

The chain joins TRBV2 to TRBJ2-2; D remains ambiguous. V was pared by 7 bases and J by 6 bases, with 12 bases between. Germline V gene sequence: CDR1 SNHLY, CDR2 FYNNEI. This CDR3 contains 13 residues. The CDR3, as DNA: TGTGCCAGCACACCGAACCGGGCCGGGGAGCTGTTTTTT. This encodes CASTPNRAGELFF. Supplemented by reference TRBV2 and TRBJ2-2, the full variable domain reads EPEVTQTPSHQVTQMGQEVILRCVPISNHLYFYWYRQILGQKVEFLVSFYNNEISEKSEIFDDQFSVERPDGSNFTLKIRSTKLEDSAMYFCASTPNRAGELFFGEGSRLTVL.

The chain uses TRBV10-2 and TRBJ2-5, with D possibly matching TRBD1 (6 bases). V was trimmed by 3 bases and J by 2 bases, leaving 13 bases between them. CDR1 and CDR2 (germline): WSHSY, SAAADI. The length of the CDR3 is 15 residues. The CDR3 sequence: CASSDPGQGQETQYF. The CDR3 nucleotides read TGCGCCAGCAGTGATCCGGGCCAGGGGCAAGAGACCCAGTACTTC.

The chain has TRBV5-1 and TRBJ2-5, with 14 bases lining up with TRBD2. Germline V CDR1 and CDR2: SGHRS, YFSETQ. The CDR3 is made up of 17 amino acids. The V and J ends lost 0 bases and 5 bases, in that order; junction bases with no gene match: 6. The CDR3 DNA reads TGCGCCAGCAGCTTGGCCGGGACTAGCGGGGGTATCGAGACCCAGTACTTC. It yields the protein CASSLAGTSGGIETQYF.

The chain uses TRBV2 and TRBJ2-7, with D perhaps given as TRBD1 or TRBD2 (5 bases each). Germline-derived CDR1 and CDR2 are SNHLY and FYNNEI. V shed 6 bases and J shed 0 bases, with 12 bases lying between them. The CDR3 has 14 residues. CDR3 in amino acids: CASRGDASSYEQYF. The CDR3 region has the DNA TGTGCCAGCAGGGGGGACGCAAGCTCCTACGAGCAGTACTTC.

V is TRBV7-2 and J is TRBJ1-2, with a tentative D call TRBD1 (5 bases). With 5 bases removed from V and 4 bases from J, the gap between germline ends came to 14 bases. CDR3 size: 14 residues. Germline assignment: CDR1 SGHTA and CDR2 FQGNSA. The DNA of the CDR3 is TGTGCCAGCAGCCCCGGGACGGCAGTCTATGGCTACACCTTC. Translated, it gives CASSPGTAVYGYTF.

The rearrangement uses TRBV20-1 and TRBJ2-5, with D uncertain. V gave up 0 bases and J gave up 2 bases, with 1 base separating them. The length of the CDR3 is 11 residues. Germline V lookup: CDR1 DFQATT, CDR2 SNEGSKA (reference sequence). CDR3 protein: CSAREQETQYF. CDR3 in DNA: TGCAGTGCTAGAGAACAAGAGACCCAGTACTTC.

Here the CDR3 reads CASSQARGGYEQYF. The CDR3 DNA is TGTGCCAGCAGCCAGGCCAGAGGGGGATACGAGCAGTACTTC. V is TRBV7-2 and J is TRBJ2-7; perhaps TRBD1 as D (6 bases). Germline V CDR1 and CDR2: SGHTA, FQGNSA. This CDR3 has 14 amino acids. Trimming cost V 5 bases and J 4 bases, with 15 bases left between them.